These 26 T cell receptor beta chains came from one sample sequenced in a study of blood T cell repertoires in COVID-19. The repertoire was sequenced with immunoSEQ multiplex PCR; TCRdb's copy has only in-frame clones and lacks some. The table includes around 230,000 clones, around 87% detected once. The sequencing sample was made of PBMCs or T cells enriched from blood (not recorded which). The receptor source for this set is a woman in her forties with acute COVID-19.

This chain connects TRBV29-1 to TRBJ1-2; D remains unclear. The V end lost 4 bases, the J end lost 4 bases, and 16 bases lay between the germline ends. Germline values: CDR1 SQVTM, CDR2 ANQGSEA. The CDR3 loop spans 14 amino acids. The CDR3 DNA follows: TGCAGCGTTGTGGAGGCCAACCCCTCCTATGGCTACACCTTC. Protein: CSVVEANPSYGYTF. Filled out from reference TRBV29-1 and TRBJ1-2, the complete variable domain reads SAVISQKPSRDICQRGTSLTIQCQVDSQVTMMFWYRQQPGQSLTLIATANQGSEATYESGFVIDKFPISRPNLTFSTLTVSNMSPEDSSIYLCSVVEANPSYGYTFGSGTRLTVV.

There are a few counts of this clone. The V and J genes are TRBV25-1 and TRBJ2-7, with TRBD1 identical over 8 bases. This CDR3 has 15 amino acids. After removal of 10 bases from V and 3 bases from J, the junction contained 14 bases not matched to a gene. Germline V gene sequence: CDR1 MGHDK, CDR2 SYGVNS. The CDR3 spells CATLGPDRAFYEQYF. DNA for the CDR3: TGTGCCACCCTAGGTCCGGACAGGGCCTTCTACGAGCAGTACTTC.

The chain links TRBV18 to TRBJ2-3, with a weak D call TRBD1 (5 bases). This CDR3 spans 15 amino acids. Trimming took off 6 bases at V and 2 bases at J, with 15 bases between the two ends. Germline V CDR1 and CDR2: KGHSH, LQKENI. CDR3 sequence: CASSTSGSPTDTQYF. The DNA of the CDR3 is TGTGCCAGCTCTACCTCAGGGTCCCCCACAGATACGCAGTATTTT.

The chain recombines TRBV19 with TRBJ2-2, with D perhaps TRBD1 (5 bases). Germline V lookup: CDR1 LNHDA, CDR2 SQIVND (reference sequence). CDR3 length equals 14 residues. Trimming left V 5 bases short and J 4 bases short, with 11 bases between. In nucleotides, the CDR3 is TGTGCCAGTAGTTTCCAAGGGGCCACCGGGGAGCTGTTTTTT. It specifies CASSFQGATGELFF.

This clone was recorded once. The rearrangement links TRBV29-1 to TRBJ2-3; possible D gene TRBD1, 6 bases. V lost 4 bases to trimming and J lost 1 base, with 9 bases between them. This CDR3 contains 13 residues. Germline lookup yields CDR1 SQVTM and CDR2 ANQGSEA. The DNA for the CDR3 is TGCAGCGTTGTTTCAGGGGGCACAGATACGCAGTATTTT. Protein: CSVVSGGTDTQYF.

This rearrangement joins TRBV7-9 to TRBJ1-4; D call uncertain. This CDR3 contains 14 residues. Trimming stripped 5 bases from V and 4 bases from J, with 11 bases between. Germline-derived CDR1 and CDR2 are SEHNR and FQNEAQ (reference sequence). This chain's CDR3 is CASSPTSFNEKLFF. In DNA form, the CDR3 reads TGTGCCAGCAGCCCGACAAGCTTTAATGAAAAACTGTTTTTT.

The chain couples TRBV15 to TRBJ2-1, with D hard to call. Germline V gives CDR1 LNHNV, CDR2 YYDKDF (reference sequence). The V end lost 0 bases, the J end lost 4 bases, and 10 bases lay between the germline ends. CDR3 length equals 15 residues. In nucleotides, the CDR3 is TGTGCCACCAGCAGAGACCCAGTACGATACAATGAGCAGTTCTTC. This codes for CATSRDPVRYNEQFF.

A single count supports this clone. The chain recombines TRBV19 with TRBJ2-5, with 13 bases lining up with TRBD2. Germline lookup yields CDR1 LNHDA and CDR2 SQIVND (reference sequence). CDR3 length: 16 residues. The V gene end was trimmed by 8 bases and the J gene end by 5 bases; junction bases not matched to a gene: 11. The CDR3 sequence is CASSSWGLAGIETQYF. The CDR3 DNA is TGTGCCAGTTCTTCATGGGGACTAGCGGGAATTGAGACCCAGTACTTC.

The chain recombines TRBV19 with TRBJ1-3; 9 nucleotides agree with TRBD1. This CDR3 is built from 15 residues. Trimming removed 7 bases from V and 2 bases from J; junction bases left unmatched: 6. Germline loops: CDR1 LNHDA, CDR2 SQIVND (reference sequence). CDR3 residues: CASNMDRGPGNTIYF. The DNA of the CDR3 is TGTGCCAGTAACATGGACAGGGGCCCTGGAAACACCATATATTTT.

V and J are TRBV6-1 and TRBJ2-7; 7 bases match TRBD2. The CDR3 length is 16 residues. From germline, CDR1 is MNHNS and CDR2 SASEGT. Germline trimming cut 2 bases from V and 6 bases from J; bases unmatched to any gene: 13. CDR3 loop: CASSEWVGGSTLEQYF. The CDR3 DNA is TGTGCCAGCAGTGAATGGGTGGGCGGGAGTACTCTCGAGCAGTACTTC.

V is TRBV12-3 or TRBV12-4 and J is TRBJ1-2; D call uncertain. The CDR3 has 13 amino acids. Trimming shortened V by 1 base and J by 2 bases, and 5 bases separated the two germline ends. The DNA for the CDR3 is TGTGCCAGCAGTTTAGGCGCAAACTATGGCTACACCTTC. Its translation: CASSLGANYGYTF.

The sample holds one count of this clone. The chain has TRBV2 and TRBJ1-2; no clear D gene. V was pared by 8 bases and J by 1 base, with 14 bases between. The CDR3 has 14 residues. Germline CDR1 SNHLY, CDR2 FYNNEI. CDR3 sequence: CASSIGEINYGYTF. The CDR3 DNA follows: TGTGCCAGCTCGATAGGAGAGATTAACTATGGCTACACCTTC.

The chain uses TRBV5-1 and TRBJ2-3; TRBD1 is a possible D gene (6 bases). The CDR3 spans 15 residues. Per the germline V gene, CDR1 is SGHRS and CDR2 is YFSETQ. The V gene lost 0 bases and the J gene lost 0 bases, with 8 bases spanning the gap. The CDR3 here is CASSLGDTSTDTQYF. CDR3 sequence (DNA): TGCGCCAGCAGCTTGGGGGACACTAGCACAGATACGCAGTATTTT.

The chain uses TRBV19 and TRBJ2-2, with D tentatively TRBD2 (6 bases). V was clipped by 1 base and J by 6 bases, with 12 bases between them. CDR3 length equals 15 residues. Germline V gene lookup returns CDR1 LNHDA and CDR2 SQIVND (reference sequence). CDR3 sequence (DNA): TGTGCCAGTAGTATAGGACTAGGTATCGCCGGGGAGCTGTTTTTT. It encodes CASSIGLGIAGELFF.

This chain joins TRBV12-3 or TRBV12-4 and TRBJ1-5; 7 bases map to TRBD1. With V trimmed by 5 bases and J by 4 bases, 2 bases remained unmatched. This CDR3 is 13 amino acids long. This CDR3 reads CASSPTGNQPQHF. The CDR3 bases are TGTGCCAGCAGTCCGACAGGGAATCAGCCCCAGCATTTT.

The CDR3 sequence: CASSLAGGSYNEQFF. In nucleotides, the CDR3 is TGCGCCAGCAGCCTAGCGGGAGGATCCTACAATGAGCAGTTCTTC. V is TRBV4-1 and J is TRBJ2-1; 10 bases agree with TRBD2. The CDR3 spans 15 residues. Germline assignment: CDR1 MGHRA and CDR2 YSYEKL. The V segment lost 4 bases and the J segment 1 base; nucleotides outside the gene matches: 1.

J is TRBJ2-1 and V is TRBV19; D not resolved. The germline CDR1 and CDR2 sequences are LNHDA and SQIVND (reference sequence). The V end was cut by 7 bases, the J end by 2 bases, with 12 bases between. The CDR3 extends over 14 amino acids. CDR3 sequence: CASNYKSTYNEQFF. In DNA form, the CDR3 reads TGTGCCAGTAATTATAAGAGTACCTACAATGAGCAGTTCTTC.

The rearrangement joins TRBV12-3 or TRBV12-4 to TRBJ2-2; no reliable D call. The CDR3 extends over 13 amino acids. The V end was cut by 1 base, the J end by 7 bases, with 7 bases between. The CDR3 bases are TGTGCCAGCAGTTTAGTAGTACGCGGGGAGCTGTTTTTT. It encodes CASSLVVRGELFF.

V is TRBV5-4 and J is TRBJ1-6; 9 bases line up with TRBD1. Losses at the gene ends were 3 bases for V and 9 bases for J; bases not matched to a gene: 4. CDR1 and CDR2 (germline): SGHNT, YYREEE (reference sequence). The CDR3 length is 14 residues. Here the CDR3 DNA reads TGTGCCAGCAGCTGGGGACAGGGATTTTCACCCCTCCACTTT. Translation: CASSWGQGFSPLHF.

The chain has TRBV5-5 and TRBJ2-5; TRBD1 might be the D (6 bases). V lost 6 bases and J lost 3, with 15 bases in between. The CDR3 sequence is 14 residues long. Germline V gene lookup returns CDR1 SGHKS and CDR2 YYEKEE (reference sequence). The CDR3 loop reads CASTRTYREETQYF. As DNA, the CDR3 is TGTGCCAGCACTCGAACCTACAGGGAAGAGACCCAGTACTTC.

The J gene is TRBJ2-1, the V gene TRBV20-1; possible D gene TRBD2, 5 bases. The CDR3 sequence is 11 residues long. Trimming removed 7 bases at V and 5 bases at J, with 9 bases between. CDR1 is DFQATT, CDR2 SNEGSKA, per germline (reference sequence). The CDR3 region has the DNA TGCAGTGGCGGGTACAACAATGAGCAGTTCTTC. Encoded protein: CSGGYNNEQFF.

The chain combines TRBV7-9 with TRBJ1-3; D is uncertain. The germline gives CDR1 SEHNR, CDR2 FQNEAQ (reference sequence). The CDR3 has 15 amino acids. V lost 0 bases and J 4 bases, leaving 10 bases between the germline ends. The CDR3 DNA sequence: TGTGCCAGCAGCTTAGCAGGGAGTTCGGGAAACACCATATATTTT. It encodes CASSLAGSSGNTIYF.

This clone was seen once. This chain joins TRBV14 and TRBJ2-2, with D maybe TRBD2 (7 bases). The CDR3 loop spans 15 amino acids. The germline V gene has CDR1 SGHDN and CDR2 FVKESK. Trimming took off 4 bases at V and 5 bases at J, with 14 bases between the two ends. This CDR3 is CASSPAGAVTGELFF. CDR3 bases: TGTGCCAGCAGCCCCGCGGGGGCTGTGACCGGGGAGCTGTTTTTT.

The CDR3 loop is CASSGLRDRGLTGELFF. CDR3 nucleotide sequence: TGTGCCAGCAGCGGACTCCGGGACAGGGGGCTCACCGGGGAGCTGTTTTTT. The rearrangement uses TRBV9 and TRBJ2-2; 12 bases map to TRBD1. Germline CDR1 is SGDLS and CDR2 is YYNGEE. This CDR3 comprises 17 residues. The junction had 7 bases not matched to a gene; V was cut back by 3 bases and J by 4 bases. Drawing the rest from reference TRBV9 and TRBJ2-2, the complete variable domain is DSGVTQTPKHLITATGQRVTLRCSPRSGDLSVYWYQQSLDQGLQFLIQYYNGEERAKGNILERFSAQQFPDLHSELNLSSLELGDSALYFCASSGLRDRGLTGELFFGEGSRLTVL.

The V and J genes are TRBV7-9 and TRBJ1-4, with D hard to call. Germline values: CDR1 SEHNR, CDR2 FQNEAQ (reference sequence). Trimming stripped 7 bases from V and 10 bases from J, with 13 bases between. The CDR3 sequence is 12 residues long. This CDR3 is CASKLREGKLFF. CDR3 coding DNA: TGTGCCAGCAAGCTTCGGGAAGGAAAACTGTTTTTT.

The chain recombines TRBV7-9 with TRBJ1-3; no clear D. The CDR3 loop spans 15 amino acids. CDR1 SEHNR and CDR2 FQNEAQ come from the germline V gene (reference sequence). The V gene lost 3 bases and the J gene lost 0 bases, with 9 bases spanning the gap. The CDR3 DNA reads TGTGCCAGCAGCTTTAGTTCTGCCTCTGGAAACACCATATATTTT. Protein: CASSFSSASGNTIYF.